The clone carrying this T cell receptor beta chain was recorded at least ten times. Its antigen remains unidentified. The sample belongs to a study of T cells in Graves' hyperthyroidism and ophthalmopathy. Study context: The authors collected peripheral blood at initial diagnosis, before any treatment.

Amplified regions were TCR beta CDR3 sequences from RNA transcripts. TCR CDR3 regions were first amplified by RT-PCR with HTBI primers. TCRdb itself ran the multiplex PCR reads through MiXCR, one entry per CDR3 protein. The sample includes 300,000 to 450,000 distinct CDR3 sequences, 15% to 20% of them seen just once. CDR3 size: 15 residues. CDR1 is SGHRS and CDR2 is YFSETQ in the germline V gene. Trimming cost V 1 base and J 3 bases, with 10 bases left between them. General observations from the study: Blood samples included most of the expanded thyroid clonotypes exceeding 0.001. A model of 13 V-J pairs discriminated ophthalmopathy from stable hyperthyroidism.

This rearrangement joins TRBV5-1 to TRBJ2-2; a possible D gene is TRBD1 (5 bases). This TCR was recovered from a middle-aged woman with Graves' ophthalmopathy. The sequencing input was blood. The CDR3 DNA is TGCGCCAGCAGCTTGAGGGGAAAGGACACCGGGGAGCTGTTTTTT. It translates to CASSLRGKDTGELFF. Combining the CDR3 with reference TRBV5-1 and TRBJ2-2 gives the whole variable domain KAGVTQTPRYLIKTRGQQVTLSCSPISGHRSVSWYQQTPGQGLQFLFEYFSETQRNKGNFPGRFSGRQFSNSRSEMNVSTLELGDSALYLCASSLRGKDTGELFFGEGSRLTVL.